Listed below are T cell receptor beta chains from one sample, sequenced in a study of shared clonotypes between healthy human individuals. Assay used: immunoSEQ multiplex PCR; TCRdb lists only in-frame clones, some missing. The data show over 2 million clones, roughly 96% seen once. The specimen sequenced was naive CD4+ T cells sorted from blood. These receptors originate from a man younger than 35 in good health. CDR3s leave out the opening cysteine and the closing phenylalanine or tryptophan.

TRBJ2-1 TRBV2 ASSEGQGNSYNEQF
TRBJ1-6 TRBV5-6 ASSGLTGNSPLH
TRBJ1-1 TRBV4-3 ASSRSGTGVTEAF
TRBJ1-5 TRBV19 ASSASLNRDTLYQPQH
TRBJ1-1 TRBV9 ASSVGGGLNTEAF
TRBJ2-4 TRBV4-1 ASSEGTSGGPEAKNIQY
TRBJ2-7 TRBV2 ASTGDRAESYEQY
TRBJ2-1 TRBV5-1 ASSQLAGEDEQF
TRBJ2-2 TRBV7-6 ASSLASANTGELF
TRBJ1-3 TRBV19 ASSKFPTKSGNTIY
TRBJ1-3 TRBV6-5 ASSYTVENTIY
TRBJ2-5 TRBV5-1 ASTGGSETQY
TRBJ2-3 TRBV9 ASSVTAYSGGTDTQY